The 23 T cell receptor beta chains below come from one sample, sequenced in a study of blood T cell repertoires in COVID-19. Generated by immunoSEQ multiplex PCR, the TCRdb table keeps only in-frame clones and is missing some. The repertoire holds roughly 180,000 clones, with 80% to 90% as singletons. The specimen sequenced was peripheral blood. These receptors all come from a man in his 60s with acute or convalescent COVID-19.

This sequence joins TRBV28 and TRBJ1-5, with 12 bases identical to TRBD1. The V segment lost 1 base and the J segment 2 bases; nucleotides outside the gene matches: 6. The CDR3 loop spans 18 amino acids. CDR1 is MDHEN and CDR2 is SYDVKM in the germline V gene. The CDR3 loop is CASSLLGQGAPGNQPQHF. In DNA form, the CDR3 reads TGTGCCAGCAGTTTATTGGGACAGGGGGCGCCCGGCAATCAGCCCCAGCATTTT.

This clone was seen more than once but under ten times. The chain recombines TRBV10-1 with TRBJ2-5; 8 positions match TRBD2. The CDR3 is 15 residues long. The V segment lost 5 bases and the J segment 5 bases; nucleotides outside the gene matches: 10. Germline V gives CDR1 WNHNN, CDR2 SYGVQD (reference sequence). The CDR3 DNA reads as TGCGCCAGCAGTCCGGGACTAGGGGTCGGGGAGACCCAGTACTTC. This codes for CASSPGLGVGETQYF.

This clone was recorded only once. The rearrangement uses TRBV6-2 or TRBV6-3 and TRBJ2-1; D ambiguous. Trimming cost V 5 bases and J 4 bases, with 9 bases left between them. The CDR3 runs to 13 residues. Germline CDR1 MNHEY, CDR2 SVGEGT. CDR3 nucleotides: TGTGCCAGCAGTCCCACAGTTTACAATGAGCAGTTCTTC. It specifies CASSPTVYNEQFF.

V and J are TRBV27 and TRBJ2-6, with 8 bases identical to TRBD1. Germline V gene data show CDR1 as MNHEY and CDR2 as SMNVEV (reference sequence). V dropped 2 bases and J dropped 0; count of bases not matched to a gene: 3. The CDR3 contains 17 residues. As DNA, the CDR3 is TGTGCCAGCAGTTTAACAGGGGGATCCTCTGGGGCCAACGTCCTGACTTTC. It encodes CASSLTGGSSGANVLTF.

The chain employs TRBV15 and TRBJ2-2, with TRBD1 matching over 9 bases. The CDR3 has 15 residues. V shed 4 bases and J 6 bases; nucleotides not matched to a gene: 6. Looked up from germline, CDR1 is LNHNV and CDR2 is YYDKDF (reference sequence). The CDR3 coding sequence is TGTGCCACCAGCACTCTACAGGGGGCTTCCGGGGAGCTGTTTTTT. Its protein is CATSTLQGASGELFF.

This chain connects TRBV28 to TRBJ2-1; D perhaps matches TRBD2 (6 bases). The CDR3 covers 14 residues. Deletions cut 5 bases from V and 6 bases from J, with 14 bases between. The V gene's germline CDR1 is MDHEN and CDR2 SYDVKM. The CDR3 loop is CASSAGTSLNEQFF. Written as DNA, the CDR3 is TGTGCCAGCAGTGCCGGAACTAGCCTCAATGAGCAGTTCTTC. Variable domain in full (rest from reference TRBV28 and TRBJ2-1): DVKVTQSSRYLVKRTGEKVFLECVQDMDHENMFWYRQDPGLGLRLIYFSYDVKMKEKGDIPEGYSVSREKKERFSLILESASTNQTSMYLCASSAGTSLNEQFFGPGTRLTVL.

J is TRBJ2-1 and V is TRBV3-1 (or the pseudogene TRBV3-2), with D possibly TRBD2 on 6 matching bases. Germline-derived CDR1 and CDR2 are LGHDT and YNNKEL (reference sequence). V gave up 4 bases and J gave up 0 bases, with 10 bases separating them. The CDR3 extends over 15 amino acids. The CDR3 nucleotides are TGTGCCAGCAGCCGCGAAGCGGGCTCCTACAATGAGCAGTTCTTC. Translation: CASSREAGSYNEQFF.

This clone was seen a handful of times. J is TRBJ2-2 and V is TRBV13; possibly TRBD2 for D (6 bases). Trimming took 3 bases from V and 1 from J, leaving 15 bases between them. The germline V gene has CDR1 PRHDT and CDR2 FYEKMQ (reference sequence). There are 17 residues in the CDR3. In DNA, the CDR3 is TGTGCCAGCAGCTTGGAGGGATGGTGGGAGAACACCGGGGAGCTGTTTTTT. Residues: CASSLEGWWENTGELFF. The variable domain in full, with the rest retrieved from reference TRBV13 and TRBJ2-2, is AAGVIQSPRHLIKEKRETATLKCYPIPRHDTVYWYQQGPGQDPQFLISFYEKMQSDKGSIPDRFSAQQFSDYHSELNMSSLELGDSALYFCASSLEGWWENTGELFFGEGSRLTVL.

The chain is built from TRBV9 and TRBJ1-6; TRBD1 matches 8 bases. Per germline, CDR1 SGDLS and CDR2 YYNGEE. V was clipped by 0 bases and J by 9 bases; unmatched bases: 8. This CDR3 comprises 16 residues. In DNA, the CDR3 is TGTGCCAGCAGCGTAGGGACCGGACAGGGATTTTCACCCCTCCACTTT. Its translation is CASSVGTGQGFSPLHF.

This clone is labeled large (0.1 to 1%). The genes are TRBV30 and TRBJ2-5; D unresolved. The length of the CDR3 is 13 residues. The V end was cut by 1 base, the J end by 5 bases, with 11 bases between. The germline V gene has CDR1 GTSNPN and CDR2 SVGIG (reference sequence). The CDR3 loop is CAWSGGGVETQYF. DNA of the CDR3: TGTGCCTGGAGTGGTGGCGGAGTGGAGACCCAGTACTTC.

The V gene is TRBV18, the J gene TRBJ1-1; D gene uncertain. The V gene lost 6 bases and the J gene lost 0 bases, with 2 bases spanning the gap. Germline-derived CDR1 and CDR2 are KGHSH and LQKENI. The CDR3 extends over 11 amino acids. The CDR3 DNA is TGTGCCAGCTCCTTGAACACTGAAGCTTTCTTT. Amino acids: CASSLNTEAFF.

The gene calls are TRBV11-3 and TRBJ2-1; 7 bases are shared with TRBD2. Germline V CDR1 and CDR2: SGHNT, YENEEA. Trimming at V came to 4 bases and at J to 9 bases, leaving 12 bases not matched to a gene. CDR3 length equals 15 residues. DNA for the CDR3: TGTGCCAGCAGCTCCGCCTCACTAGCGATCGGTGAGCAGTTCTTC. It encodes CASSSASLAIGEQFF.

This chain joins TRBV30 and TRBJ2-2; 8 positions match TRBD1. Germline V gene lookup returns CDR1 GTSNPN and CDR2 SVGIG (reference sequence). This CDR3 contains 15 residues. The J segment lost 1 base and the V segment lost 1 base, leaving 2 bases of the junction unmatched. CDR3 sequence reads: CAWSGQGLNTGELFF. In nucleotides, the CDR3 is TGTGCCTGGAGTGGACAGGGGCTGAACACCGGGGAGCTGTTTTTT.

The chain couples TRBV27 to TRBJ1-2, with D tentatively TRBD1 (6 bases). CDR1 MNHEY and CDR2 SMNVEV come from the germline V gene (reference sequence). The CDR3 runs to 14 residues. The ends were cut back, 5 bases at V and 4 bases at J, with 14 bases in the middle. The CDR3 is CASSRGGATYGYTF. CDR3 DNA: TGTGCCAGCAGTCGTGGGGGGGCCACCTATGGCTACACCTTC.

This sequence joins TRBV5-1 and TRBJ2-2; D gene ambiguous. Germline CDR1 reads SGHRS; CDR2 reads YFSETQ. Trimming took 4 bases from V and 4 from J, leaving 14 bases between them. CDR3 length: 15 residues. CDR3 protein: CASSLELASTGELFF. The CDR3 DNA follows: TGCGCCAGCAGCCTGGAGTTAGCCAGCACCGGGGAGCTGTTTTTT.

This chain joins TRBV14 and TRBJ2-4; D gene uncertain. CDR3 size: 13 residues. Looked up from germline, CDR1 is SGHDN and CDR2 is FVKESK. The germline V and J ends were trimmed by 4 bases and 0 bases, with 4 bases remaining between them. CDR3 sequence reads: CASSPLAKNIQYF. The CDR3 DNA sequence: TGTGCCAGCAGCCCCTTAGCCAAAAACATTCAGTACTTC.

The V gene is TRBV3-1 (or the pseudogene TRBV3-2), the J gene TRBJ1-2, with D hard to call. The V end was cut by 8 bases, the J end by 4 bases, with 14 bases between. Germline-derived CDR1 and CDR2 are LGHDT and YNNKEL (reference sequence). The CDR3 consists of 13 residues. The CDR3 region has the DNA TGTGCCAGCCGTCGTGAGGGTGGCTATGGCTACACCTTC. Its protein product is CASRREGGYGYTF.

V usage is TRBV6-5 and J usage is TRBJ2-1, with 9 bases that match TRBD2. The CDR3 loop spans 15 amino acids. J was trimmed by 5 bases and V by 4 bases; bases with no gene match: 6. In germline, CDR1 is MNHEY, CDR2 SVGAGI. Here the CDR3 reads CASSSGTSFHNEQFF. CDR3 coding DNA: TGTGCCAGCAGTTCCGGGACTAGCTTTCACAATGAGCAGTTCTTC.

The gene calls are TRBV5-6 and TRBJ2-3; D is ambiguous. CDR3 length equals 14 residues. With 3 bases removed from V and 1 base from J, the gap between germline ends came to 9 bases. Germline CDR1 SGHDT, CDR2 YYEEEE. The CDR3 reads CASSYYWGTDTQYF. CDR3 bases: TGTGCCAGCAGCTACTACTGGGGCACAGATACGCAGTATTTT. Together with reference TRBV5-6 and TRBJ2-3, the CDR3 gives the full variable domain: DAGVTQSPTHLIKTRGQQVTLRCSPKSGHDTVSWYQQALGQGPQFIFQYYEEEERQRGNFPDRFSGHQFPNYSSELNVNALLLGDSALYLCASSYYWGTDTQYFGPGTRLTVL.

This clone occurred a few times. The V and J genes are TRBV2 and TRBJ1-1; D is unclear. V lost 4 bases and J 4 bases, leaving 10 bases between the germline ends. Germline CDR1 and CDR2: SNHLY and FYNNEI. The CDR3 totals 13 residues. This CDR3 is CASSGREVTEAFF. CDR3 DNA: TGTGCCAGCAGTGGACGGGAGGTCACTGAAGCTTTCTTT.

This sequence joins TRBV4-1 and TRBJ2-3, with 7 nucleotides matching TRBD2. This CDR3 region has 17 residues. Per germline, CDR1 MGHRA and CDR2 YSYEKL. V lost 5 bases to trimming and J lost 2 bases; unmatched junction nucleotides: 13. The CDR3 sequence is CASSSHGTNLLTDTQYF. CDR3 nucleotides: TGCGCCAGCAGCTCCCATGGGACTAACCTTCTCACAGATACGCAGTATTTT.

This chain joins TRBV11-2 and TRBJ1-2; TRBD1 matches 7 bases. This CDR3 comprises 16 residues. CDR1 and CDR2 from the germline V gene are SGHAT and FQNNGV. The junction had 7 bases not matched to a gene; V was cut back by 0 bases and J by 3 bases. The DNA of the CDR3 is TGTGCCAGCAGCTTAGATCGTTCCAGGGGGGACTATGGCTACACCTTC. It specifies CASSLDRSRGDYGYTF. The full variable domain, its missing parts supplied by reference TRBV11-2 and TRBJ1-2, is EAGVAQSPRYKIIEKRQSVAFWCNPISGHATLYWYQQILGQGPKLLIQFQNNGVVDDSQLPKDRFSAERLKGVDSTLKIQPAKLEDSAVYLCASSLDRSRGDYGYTFGSGTRLTVV.

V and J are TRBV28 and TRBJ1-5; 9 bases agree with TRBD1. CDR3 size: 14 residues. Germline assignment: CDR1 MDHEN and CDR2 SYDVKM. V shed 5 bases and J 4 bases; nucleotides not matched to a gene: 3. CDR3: CASSHGQGNQPQHF. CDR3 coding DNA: TGTGCCAGCAGTCACGGACAGGGGAATCAGCCCCAGCATTTT. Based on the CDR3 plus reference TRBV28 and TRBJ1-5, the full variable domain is DVKVTQSSRYLVKRTGEKVFLECVQDMDHENMFWYRQDPGLGLRLIYFSYDVKMKEKGDIPEGYSVSREKKERFSLILESASTNQTSMYLCASSHGQGNQPQHFGDGTRLSIL.